Listed below are T cell receptor beta chains from one sample, sequenced in a study of cytomegalovirus exposure and HLA in healthy donors. Generated by immunoSEQ multiplex PCR, the TCRdb table keeps only in-frame clones and is missing some. This table lists around 76,000 clones. Sequences were obtained from PBMCs. Source of these receptors: a woman aged 55-69 years in good health and CMV-seronegative. Both conserved end residues are part of each CDR3.

j_call: -; cdr3_length: 14; v_call: TRBV4-2; cdr3_aa: CATSPGGAPHEQYF
j_call: TRBJ1-4; cdr3_length: 13; v_call: TRBV29-1; cdr3_aa: CSVGRGLNEKLFF
j_call: TRBJ2-1; cdr3_length: 15; v_call: TRBV5-1; cdr3_aa: CASSLSSGRSNEQFF
j_call: TRBJ2-4; cdr3_length: 14; v_call: TRBV6-1; cdr3_aa: CASTLAGAGNIQYF
j_call: TRBJ2-2; cdr3_length: 13; v_call: TRBV28; cdr3_aa: CATLSGMSGELFF
j_call: TRBJ1-2; cdr3_length: 14; v_call: TRBV6-6; cdr3_aa: CASSYGTGTYGYTF
j_call: TRBJ2-5; cdr3_length: 16; v_call: TRBV7-6; cdr3_aa: CASSLAAGALVKTQYF
j_call: TRBJ2-5; cdr3_length: 13; v_call: TRBV23-1; cdr3_aa: CPLGHLYQETQYF
j_call: TRBJ2-2; cdr3_length: 15; v_call: TRBV7-9; cdr3_aa: CASSADRGNTGELFF
j_call: TRBJ1-1; cdr3_length: 14; v_call: TRBV19; cdr3_aa: CASSITGLNTEAFF
j_call: TRBJ1-1; cdr3_length: 14; v_call: TRBV19; cdr3_aa: CASSLAQGDSEAFF
j_call: TRBJ2-1; cdr3_length: 15; v_call: TRBV10-2; cdr3_aa: CASSATGGLNNEQFF
j_call: TRBJ2-7; cdr3_length: 14; v_call: TRBV6-5; cdr3_aa: CASRGRAGRYEQYF
j_call: TRBJ1-3; cdr3_length: 11; v_call: TRBV30; cdr3_aa: CAWSAGNTIYF
j_call: TRBJ1-2; cdr3_length: 14; v_call: TRBV28; cdr3_aa: CASSLGGRRYGYTF
j_call: TRBJ2-1; cdr3_length: 14; v_call: TRBV4-1; cdr3_aa: CASSQVAGGGEQFF
j_call: TRBJ2-1; cdr3_length: 15; v_call: TRBV15; cdr3_aa: CATSIGTSGRGEQFF
j_call: -; cdr3_length: 13; v_call: TRBV11-1; cdr3_aa: CASTPKDGAEQYF
j_call: TRBJ2-1; cdr3_length: 15; v_call: TRBV18; cdr3_aa: CASSFDRVSYNEQFF
j_call: TRBJ1-4; cdr3_length: 15; v_call: TRBV30; cdr3_aa: CAWGAWTASDEKLFF
j_call: TRBJ1-3; cdr3_length: 14; v_call: TRBV11-2; cdr3_aa: CASSRDSSLNTIYF
j_call: TRBJ2-7; cdr3_length: 15; v_call: TRBV6-5; cdr3_aa: CASSYAGLAGAEQYF
j_call: TRBJ1-2; cdr3_length: 15; v_call: TRBV6-4; cdr3_aa: CASSGGTAGNYGYTF
j_call: TRBJ2-4; cdr3_length: 17; v_call: TRBV28; cdr3_aa: CASSFSRGRTLLNIQYF
j_call: TRBJ2-1; cdr3_length: 12; v_call: TRBV30; cdr3_aa: CAWGTNRNRQFF
j_call: TRBJ2-7; cdr3_length: 12; v_call: TRBV5-6; cdr3_aa: CASRPTGDEQYF
j_call: TRBJ1-2; cdr3_length: 13; v_call: TRBV6-6; cdr3_aa: CASSPTGIDGYTF
j_call: TRBJ1-4; cdr3_length: 14; v_call: TRBV28; cdr3_aa: CASGQGGGKEKLFF
j_call: TRBJ1-5; cdr3_length: 15; v_call: TRBV4-2; cdr3_aa: CASSQEGGGPQPQHF
j_call: TRBJ1-1; cdr3_length: 12; v_call: TRBV5-1; cdr3_aa: CASSFDSREAFF
j_call: TRBJ2-7; cdr3_length: 15; v_call: TRBV2; cdr3_aa: CASRRPGQGSYEQYF
j_call: TRBJ2-7; cdr3_length: 13; v_call: TRBV28; cdr3_aa: CASGPPPGYEQYF
j_call: TRBJ2-7; cdr3_length: 14; v_call: TRBV5-3; cdr3_aa: CARSPGQGSYEQYF
j_call: TRBJ2-1; cdr3_length: 12; v_call: TRBV10-3; cdr3_aa: CAARREQGEQFF
j_call: TRBJ1-2; cdr3_length: 13; v_call: TRBV2; cdr3_aa: CASSTEGGYGYTF
j_call: TRBJ1-6; cdr3_length: 17; v_call: TRBV27; cdr3_aa: CASSLTSATGLNSPLHF